This T cell receptor beta chain was obtained from a study of radiation and T cells in renal cell carcinoma. Study-wide findings and caveats: In blood, top tumor clones expanded by 2 weeks, shrinking by 4. Without pretreatment biopsies, baseline tumor clonotype presence was undetermined.

In the case of this clone: Its matching antigen is unknown.

The V gene lost 0 bases and the J gene lost 1 base, with 11 bases spanning the gap. This CDR3 region has 16 residues. Germline assignment: CDR1 SGHKS and CDR2 YYEKEE (reference sequence). Time point given: blood 4 weeks post-SBRT, at nephrectomy. The sample's treatment: 15 Gy SBRT to primary tumor, nephrectomy 4 weeks later. Radiation-treated patients gave blood at baseline, week 2 and week 4. The patient's renal cell carcinoma had clear cell pathology. The method was immunoSEQ multiplex PCR; TCRdb's version includes in-frame clones alone and lacks a portion of them. Among 130,000 to 150,000 clones listed, approximately 86% were seen once.

This chain links TRBV5-5 with TRBJ1-5; possible D gene TRBD1, 5 bases. This clonotype was obtained from a woman in her forties or fifties with renal cell carcinoma. The starting material was blood, obtained from a patient whose treatment included radiotherapy and nephrectomy. The CDR3 loop reads CASSLAPQGSNQPQHF. The CDR3 bases are TGTGCCAGCAGCTTGGCCCCCCAGGGAAGCAATCAGCCCCAGCATTTT.